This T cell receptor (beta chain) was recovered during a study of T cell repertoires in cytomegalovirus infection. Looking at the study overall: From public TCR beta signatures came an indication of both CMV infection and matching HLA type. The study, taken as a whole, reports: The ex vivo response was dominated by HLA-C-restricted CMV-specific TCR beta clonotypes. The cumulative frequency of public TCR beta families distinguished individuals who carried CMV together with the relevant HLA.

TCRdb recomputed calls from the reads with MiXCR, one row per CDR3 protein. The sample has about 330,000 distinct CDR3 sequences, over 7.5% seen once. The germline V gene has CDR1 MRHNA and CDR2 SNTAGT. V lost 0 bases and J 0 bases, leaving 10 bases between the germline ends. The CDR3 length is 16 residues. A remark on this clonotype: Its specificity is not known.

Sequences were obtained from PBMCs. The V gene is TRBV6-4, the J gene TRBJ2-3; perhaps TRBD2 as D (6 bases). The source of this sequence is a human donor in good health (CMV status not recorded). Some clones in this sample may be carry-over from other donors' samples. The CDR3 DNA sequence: TGTGCCAGCAGTGACTCGGGGGGAGTGAGCACAGATACGCAGTATTTT. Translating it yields CASSDSGGVSTDTQYF.